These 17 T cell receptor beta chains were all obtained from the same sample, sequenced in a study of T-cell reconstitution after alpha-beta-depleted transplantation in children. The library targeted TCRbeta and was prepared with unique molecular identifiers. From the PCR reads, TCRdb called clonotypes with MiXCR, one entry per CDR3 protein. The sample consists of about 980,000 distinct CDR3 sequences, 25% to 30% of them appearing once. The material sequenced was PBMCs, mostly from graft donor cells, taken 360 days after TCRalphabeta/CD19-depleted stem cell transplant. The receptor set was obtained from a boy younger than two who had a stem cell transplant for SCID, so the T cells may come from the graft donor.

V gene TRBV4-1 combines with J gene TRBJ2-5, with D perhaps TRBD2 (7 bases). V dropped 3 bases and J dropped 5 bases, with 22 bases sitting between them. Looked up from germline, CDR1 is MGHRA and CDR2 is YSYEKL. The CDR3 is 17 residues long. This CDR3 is CASSHPSRGAVGETQYF. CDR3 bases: TGCGCCAGCAGCCATCCATCACGGGGGGCCGTAGGGGAGACCCAGTACTTC.

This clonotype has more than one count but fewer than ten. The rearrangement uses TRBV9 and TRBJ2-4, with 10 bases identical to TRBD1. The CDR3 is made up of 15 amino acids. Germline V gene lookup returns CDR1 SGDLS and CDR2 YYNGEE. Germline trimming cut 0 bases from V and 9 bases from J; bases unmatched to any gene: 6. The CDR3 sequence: CASSVAGTGAAIQYF. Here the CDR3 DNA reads TGTGCCAGCAGCGTAGCGGGGACAGGGGCGGCCATTCAGTACTTC.

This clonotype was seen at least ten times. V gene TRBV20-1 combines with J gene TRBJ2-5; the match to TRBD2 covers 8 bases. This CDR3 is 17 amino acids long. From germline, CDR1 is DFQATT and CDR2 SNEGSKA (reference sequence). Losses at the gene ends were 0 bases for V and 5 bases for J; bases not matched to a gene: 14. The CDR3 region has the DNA TGCAGTGCTAGAGATCCTGCACTAGCGGCCCCCTCTGAGACCCAGTACTTC. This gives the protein CSARDPALAAPSETQYF.

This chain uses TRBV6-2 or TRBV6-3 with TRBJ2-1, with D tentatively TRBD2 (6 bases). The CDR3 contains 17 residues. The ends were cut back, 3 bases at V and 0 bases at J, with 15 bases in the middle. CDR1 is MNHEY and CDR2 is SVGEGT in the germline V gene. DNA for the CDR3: TGTGCCAGCAGTTATTCCGGGGGACCCCGCTCCTACAATGAGCAGTTCTTC. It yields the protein CASSYSGGPRSYNEQFF.

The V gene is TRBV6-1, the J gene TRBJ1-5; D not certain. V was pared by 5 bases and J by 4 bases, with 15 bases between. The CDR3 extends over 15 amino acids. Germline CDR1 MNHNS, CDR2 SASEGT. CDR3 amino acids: CASSPFGEWNQPQHF. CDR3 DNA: TGTGCCAGCAGTCCATTCGGGGAATGGAATCAGCCCCAGCATTTT.

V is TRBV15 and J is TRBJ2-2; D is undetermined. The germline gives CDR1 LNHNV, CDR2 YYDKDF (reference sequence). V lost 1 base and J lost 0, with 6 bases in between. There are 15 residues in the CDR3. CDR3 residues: CATSRVRSNTGELFF. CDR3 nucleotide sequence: TGTGCCACCAGCAGAGTACGCTCGAACACCGGGGAGCTGTTTTTT. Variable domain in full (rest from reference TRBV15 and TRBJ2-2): DAMVIQNPRYQVTQFGKPVTLSCSQTLNHNVMYWYQQKSSQAPKLLFHYYDKDFNNEADTPDNFQSRRPNTSFCFLDIRSPGLGDTAMYLCATSRVRSNTGELFFGEGSRLTVL.

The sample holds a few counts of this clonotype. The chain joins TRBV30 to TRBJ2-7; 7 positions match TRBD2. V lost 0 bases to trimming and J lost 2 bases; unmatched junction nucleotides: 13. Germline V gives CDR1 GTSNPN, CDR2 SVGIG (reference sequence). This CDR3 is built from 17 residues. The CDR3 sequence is CAWSVLERASGPYEQYF. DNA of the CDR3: TGTGCCTGGAGTGTACTGGAGAGGGCTAGCGGTCCCTACGAGCAGTACTTC. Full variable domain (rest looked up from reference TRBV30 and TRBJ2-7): SQTIHQWPATLVQPVGSPLSLECTVEGTSNPNLYWYRQAAGRGLQLLFYSVGIGQISSEVPQNLSASRPQDRQFILSSKKLLLSDSGFYLCAWSVLERASGPYEQYFGPGTRLTVT.

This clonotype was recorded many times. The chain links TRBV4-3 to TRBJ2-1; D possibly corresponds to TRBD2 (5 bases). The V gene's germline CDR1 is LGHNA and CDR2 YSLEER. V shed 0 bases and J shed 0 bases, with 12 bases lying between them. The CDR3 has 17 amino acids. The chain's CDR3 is CASSQDESGLSYNEQFF. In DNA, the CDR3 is TGCGCCAGCAGCCAAGATGAGAGCGGTCTCTCCTACAATGAGCAGTTCTTC.

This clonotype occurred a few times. Here the CDR3 reads CASSVAGVAYNEQFF. CDR3 in DNA: TGTGCCAGCAGTGTAGCGGGGGTGGCCTACAATGAGCAGTTCTTC. V usage is TRBV2 and J usage is TRBJ2-1; 9 bases are shared with TRBD2. The CDR3 runs 15 residues. The trim removed 4 bases at V and 2 bases at J, leaving 3 bases unmatched. CDR1 SNHLY and CDR2 FYNNEI come from the germline V gene.

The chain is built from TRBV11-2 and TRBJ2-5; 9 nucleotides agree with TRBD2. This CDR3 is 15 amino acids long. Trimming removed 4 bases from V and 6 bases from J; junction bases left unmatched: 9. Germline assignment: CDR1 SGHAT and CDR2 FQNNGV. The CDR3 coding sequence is TGTGCCAGCAGCTCCCATAGCGGGGGTTTAAAGACCCAGTACTTC. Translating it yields CASSSHSGGLKTQYF.

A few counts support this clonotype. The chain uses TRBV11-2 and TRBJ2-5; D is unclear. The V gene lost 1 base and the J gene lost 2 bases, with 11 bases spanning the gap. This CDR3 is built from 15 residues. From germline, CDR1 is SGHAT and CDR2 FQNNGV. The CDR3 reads CASSLGALRQETQYF. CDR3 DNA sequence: TGTGCCAGCAGCTTAGGGGCTCTGCGGCAAGAGACCCAGTACTTC.

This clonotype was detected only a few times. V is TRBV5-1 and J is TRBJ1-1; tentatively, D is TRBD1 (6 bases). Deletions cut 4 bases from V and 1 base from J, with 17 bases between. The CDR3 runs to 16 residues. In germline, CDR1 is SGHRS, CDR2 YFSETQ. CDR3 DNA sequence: TGCGCCAGCAGCGGCCGGACAGTCCAGAGGAACACTGAAGCTTTCTTT. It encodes CASSGRTVQRNTEAFF.

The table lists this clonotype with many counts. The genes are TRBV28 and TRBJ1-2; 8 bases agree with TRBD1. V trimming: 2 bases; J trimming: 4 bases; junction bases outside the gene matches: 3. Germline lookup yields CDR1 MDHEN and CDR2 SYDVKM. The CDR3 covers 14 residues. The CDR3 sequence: CASSLTQGAYGYTF. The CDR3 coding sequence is TGTGCCAGCAGTTTAACTCAGGGGGCCTATGGCTACACCTTC.

Here the CDR3 reads CASSSYSGGPSYNEQFF. In nucleotides, the CDR3 is TGTGCCAGCAGTTCGTACAGCGGGGGGCCCTCCTACAATGAGCAGTTCTTC. The chain couples TRBV12-3 or TRBV12-4 to TRBJ2-1; 9 nucleotides align to TRBD2. Losses at the gene ends were 4 bases for V and 0 bases for J; bases not matched to a gene: 7. The CDR3 contains 17 residues.

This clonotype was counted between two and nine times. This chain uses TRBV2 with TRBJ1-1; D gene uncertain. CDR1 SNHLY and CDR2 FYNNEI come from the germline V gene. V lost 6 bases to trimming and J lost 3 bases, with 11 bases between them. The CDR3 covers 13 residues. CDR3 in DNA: TGTGCCAGCAGCCCTTTTGGGGACACTGAAGCTTTCTTT. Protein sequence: CASSPFGDTEAFF.

CDR3 DNA sequence: TGCGCCAGCAGCCACACTGACACCTATGGCTACACCTTC. Protein product: CASSHTDTYGYTF. The gene calls are TRBV5-1 and TRBJ1-2; no clear D gene. CDR3 length: 13 residues. In germline, CDR1 is SGHRS, CDR2 YFSETQ. With 4 bases removed from V and 4 bases from J, the gap between germline ends came to 11 bases.

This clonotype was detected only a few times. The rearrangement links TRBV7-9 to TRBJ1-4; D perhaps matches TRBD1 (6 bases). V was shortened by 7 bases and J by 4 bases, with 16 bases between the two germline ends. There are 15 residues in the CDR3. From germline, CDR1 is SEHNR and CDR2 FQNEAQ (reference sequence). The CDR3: CASTRGSRGNEKLFF. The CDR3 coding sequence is TGTGCCAGCACCAGAGGGAGCAGGGGTAATGAAAAACTGTTTTTT.